These 7 T cell receptor beta chains were all obtained from the same sample, sequenced in a study of CD4+ T cells in melanoma. Measured with immunoSEQ multiplex PCR; TCRdb has only the in-frame clones, and not every one. The sample carries approximately 47,000 clones, approximately 89% recorded once. The sequencing input was peripheral blood. The receptors originated from a human donor with melanoma.

The J gene is TRBJ2-5, the V gene TRBV10-3, with 8 bases that match TRBD2. J gave up 2 bases and V 2 bases, and 7 bases lay outside the gene matches. CDR1 is ENHRY and CDR2 is SYGVKD in the germline V gene. The length of the CDR3 is 16 residues. CDR3 amino acids: CAISEVGRGEQETQYF. CDR3 coding DNA: TGTGCCATCAGTGAGGTTGGGCGGGGGGAACAAGAGACCCAGTACTTC.

The rearrangement joins TRBV10-2 to TRBJ2-7, with unresolved D. Germline V lookup: CDR1 WSHSY, CDR2 SAAADI. Trimming removed 0 bases at V and 1 base at J, with 7 bases between. The CDR3 sequence is 14 residues long. CDR3 in amino acids: CASSESPGSYEQYF. CDR3 in DNA: TGCGCCAGCAGTGAGTCACCGGGTTCCTACGAGCAGTACTTC.

The CDR3 is CASSQDLARRETQYF. The CDR3 region has the DNA TGCGCCAGCAGCCAAGATTTGGCGAGGAGGGAGACCCAGTACTTC. V and J are TRBV4-1 and TRBJ2-5; weak D call: TRBD2 (5 bases). Germline CDR1 and CDR2: MGHRA and YSYEKL. CDR3 size: 15 residues. The germline V and J ends were trimmed by 0 bases and 5 bases, with 13 bases remaining between them.

This clone was recorded only once. The chain couples TRBV5-1 to TRBJ1-2; 7 bases line up with TRBD1. Losses at the gene ends were 0 bases for V and 2 bases for J; bases not matched to a gene: 4. Germline V gene sequence: CDR1 SGHRS, CDR2 YFSETQ. There are 15 residues in the CDR3. The CDR3 nucleotides read TGCGCCAGCAGCTTGGAGGGACAGTCAAACTATGGCTACACCTTC. It is translated as CASSLEGQSNYGYTF.

This chain links TRBV27 with TRBJ1-5; TRBD1 agrees at 7 bases. Trimming took 2 bases from V and 2 from J; bases not matched to a gene: 3. CDR3 length equals 15 residues. Germline V CDR1 and CDR2: MNHEY, SMNVEV (reference sequence). The CDR3 sequence: CASSLGQGGNQPQHF. The CDR3 region has the DNA TGTGCCAGCAGTTTAGGGCAGGGGGGCAATCAGCCCCAGCATTTT.

DNA for the CDR3: TGTGCCGGGGACAGGGGCCTTGGCTATGGCTACACCTTC. As protein: CAGDRGLGYGYTF. The chain has TRBV30 and TRBJ1-2, with 10 positions matching TRBD1. This CDR3 contains 13 residues. J gave up 4 bases and V 8 bases, and 7 bases lay outside the gene matches. CDR1 and CDR2 (germline): GTSNPN, SVGIG (reference sequence).

DNA for the CDR3: TGTGCCAGCAGCGGGGGGGGATTCCTCCCCTACGAGCAGTACTTC. Its translation is CASSGGGFLPYEQYF. The chain joins TRBV7-9 to TRBJ2-7, with TRBD2 matching 7 bases. The germline CDR1 and CDR2 sequences are SEHNR and FQNEAQ (reference sequence). J gave up 2 bases and V 5 bases, and 9 bases lay outside the gene matches. The CDR3 is 15 amino acids.